The rows below give T cell receptor beta chains drawn from one sample of a study of CD8+CD57+ T cells in acquired aplastic anemia. TCRdb redid the calling of the reads with MiXCR, one entry per CDR3 protein. The data hold approximately 200,000 distinct CDR3 sequences, with over 55% observed a single time. The sample comprised sorted CD4+, CD8+, or CD8+CD57+ T cells (not recorded which) from PBMCs. Receptor source: a human donor in good health. Both conserved end residues are part of each CDR3. D genes are given only for firm matches. Some rows have no size entry. The others give once, few or many, or a class for an expanded clone.

TRBJ1-1 | NA | TRBV2 | few | CASARGLNTEAFF | TGTGCCAGCGCCAGGGGTTTGAACACTGAAGCTTTCTTT
TRBJ2-1 | NA | TRBV7-2 | NA | CASSLKFDSRPFF | TGTGCCAGCAGCTTAAAGTTTGACTCTCGTCCGTTCTTC
TRBJ1-2 | NA | TRBV5-8 | NA | CASSFGAGLGGYTF | TGTGCCAGCAGCTTTGGGGCGGGTTTAGGTGGCTACACCTTC
TRBJ1-2 | NA | TRBV12-3/TRBV12-4 | many | CASRNYGYTF | TGTGCCTCGCGAAACTATGGCTACACCTTC
TRBJ2-3 | NA | TRBV19 | once | CASRADTQYF | TGTGCCAGTAGGGCAGATACGCAGTATTTT
TRBJ2-3 | TRBD2 | TRBV7-9 | NA | CASRGTSGTSTDTQYF | TGTGCCAGCAGGGGGACTAGCGGGACTAGCACAGATACGCAGTATTTT
TRBJ1-6 | NA | TRBV2 | NA | CASSSQGFYNSPLHF | TGTGCCAGCAGCTCACAGGGTTTCTATAATTCACCCCTCCACTTT
TRBJ1-6 | NA | TRBV2 | NA | CASTSNRELSYNSPLHF | TGTGCCAGCACTTCTAACAGGGAACTCTCCTATAATTCACCCCTCCACTTT
TRBJ2-1 | TRBD2 | TRBV10-3 | NA | CAISESSGRAADEQFF | TGTGCCATCAGTGAGTCAAGCGGGAGGGCCGCGGATGAGCAGTTCTTC
TRBJ2-7 | NA | TRBV11-2 | many | CASSQGQGSYEQYF | TGTGCCAGCAGCCAAGGGCAGGGCTCCTACGAGCAGTACTTC
TRBJ2-7 | NA | TRBV7-9 | few | CASSLAAGAPYEQYF | TGTGCCAGCAGCTTGGCGGCGGGGGCCCCCTACGAGCAGTACTTC
TRBJ1-5 | TRBD1 | TRBV2 | NA | CASQGTGGYQPQHF | TGTGCCAGCCAAGGGACAGGGGGCTATCAGCCCCAGCATTTT
TRBJ2-7 | NA | TRBV7-2 | many | CASSLGGTVYEQYF | TGTGCCAGCAGCTTAGGGGGCACCGTCTACGAGCAGTACTTC
TRBJ2-3 | NA | TRBV10-3 | NA | CAISESSDTQYF | TGTGCCATCAGTGAGTCCTCAGATACGCAGTATTTT
TRBJ1-1 | TRBD1 | TRBV7-3 | many | CASSLGQGAFGTEAFF | TGTGCCAGCAGCTTAGGACAGGGGGCCTTTGGCACTGAAGCTTTCTTT
TRBJ2-5 | TRBD2 | TRBV7-9 | NA | CASSSRSGAGGRETQYF | TGTGCCAGCAGTTCCCGGTCGGGAGCGGGAGGGCGAGAGACCCAGTACTTC
TRBJ2-3 | NA | TRBV29-1 | many | CSVEDRDGEGSTDTQYF | TGCAGCGTTGAAGACCGGGACGGAGAAGGTAGCACAGATACGCAGTATTTT
TRBJ2-3 | NA | TRBV9 | NA | CASHTDTQYF | TGTGCCAGCCACACAGATACGCAGTATTTT